This TCR beta chain was found in a study of blood T cells in healthy people across ages. About this clonotype: What it binds is unknown.

Through a sample-barcoded 5' primer and a J-beta primer mix, a second PCR was run for roughly 6 to 12 cycles. TCRdb recomputed calls from the 5' RACE reads with MiXCR, one row per CDR3 protein. Of 1.8 million or so distinct CDR3 sequences in the sample, approximately 40% were seen once. CDR3 length equals 15 residues. Healthy individuals of Caucasian origin from Russia, aged about 6 to 95, served as donors. Each donor's blood draw was around 9.2 milliliters of peripheral blood. Study findings and constraints: Roughly linear age-related decline in beta diversity appeared, significant by age roughly 40.

Specimen: blood. The TCR sequence derives from a human donor in good health. This chain uses TRBV12-3 or TRBV12-4 with TRBJ2-1; D may be TRBD2 (6 bases). The end of the DNA is better explained by TRBJ2-7, so the J call may be wrong. The CDR3: CASRNQGGSYNEQYF. As DNA, the CDR3 is TGTGCCAGCAGAAATCAGGGAGGATCCTACAATGAGCAGTACTTC.